A selection of T cell receptor beta chains follows, all from one sample in a study of blood T cell repertoires in COVID-19. Clones were sequenced by immunoSEQ multiplex PCR, and TCRdb holds only the in-frame ones, with some missing. The profile shows 200,000 to 250,000 clones, about 87% of them singletons. The sequencing input was PBMCs or T cells enriched from blood (not recorded which). Receptors originate from a man aged 18 to 30 with acute COVID-19. Both conserved end residues are part of each CDR3. The D gene is left open where the match is weak. Size is omitted from some rows. Given values are once, few, many or a class for expanded clones.

J,D,V,size,CDR3,DNA
TRBJ1-2,.,TRBV28,.,CASSTHRVGGYTF,TGTGCCAGCAGTACGCACAGGGTTGGCGGCTACACCTTC
TRBJ2-1,TRBD2,TRBV11-3,.,CASSLDQTSASSYNEQFF,TGTGCCAGCAGCTTAGATCAAACTAGCGCCAGCTCCTACAATGAGCAGTTCTTC
TRBJ2-7,.,TRBV7-2,.,CASSYNSARYEQYF,TGTGCCAGCAGCTACAATAGCGCCCGCTACGAGCAGTACTTC
TRBJ2-1,.,TRBV29-1,once,CSVEGGLYNEQFF,TGCAGCGTCGAGGGGGGGTTGTACAATGAGCAGTTCTTC
TRBJ2-1,.,TRBV28,.,CASSIPERSYNEQFF,TGTGCCAGCAGTATCCCCGAGAGAAGCTACAATGAGCAGTTCTTC
TRBJ1-4,.,TRBV4-1,.,CASSQEGQGIGKLFF,TGCGCCAGCAGCCAAGAGGGGCAGGGGATCGGAAAACTGTTTTTT
TRBJ1-3,.,TRBV9,.,CASSSGNTIYF,TGTGCGTCGAGCTCTGGAAACACCATATATTTT
TRBJ2-3,TRBD1,TRBV10-3,.,CAISDQTGSTDTQYF,TGTGCCATCAGTGACCAGACAGGGAGCACAGATACGCAGTATTTT
TRBJ1-1,.,TRBV7-8,.,CASSLFTAGGTEAFF,TGTGCCAGCAGCTTATTTACGGCGGGCGGCACTGAAGCTTTCTTT
TRBJ2-7,.,TRBV7-9,once,CASSLSSGDPHEQYF,TGTGCCAGCAGCTTATCGTCAGGGGACCCCCACGAGCAGTACTTC
TRBJ2-3,TRBD1,TRBV19,.,CASSTPGQASTDTQYF,TGTGCCAGTAGTACTCCAGGACAGGCTAGCACAGATACGCAGTATTTT
TRBJ1-4,.,TRBV6-5,.,CASSYVRGRGNEKLFF,TGTGCCAGCAGTTACGTTAGGGGCAGGGGAAATGAAAAACTGTTTTTT
TRBJ1-2,TRBD1,TRBV9,.,CASSAVPGGQDYGYTF,TGTGCCAGCAGCGCTGTTCCAGGGGGCCAAGACTATGGCTACACCTTC
TRBJ2-3,TRBD2,TRBV5-4,.,CASRRLAGSIDTQYF,TGTGCCAGCAGGAGACTAGCGGGAAGTATAGATACGCAGTATTTT
TRBJ1-1,.,TRBV29-1,.,CSVPGQQINTEAFF,TGCAGCGTACCTGGGCAACAGATCAACACTGAAGCTTTCTTT
TRBJ2-7,TRBD1,TRBV5-4,.,CASSSDRGREQYF,TGTGCCAGCAGCTCGGACAGGGGGCGGGAGCAGTACTTC
TRBJ2-1,.,TRBV6-4,.,CASSDPTGSSYNEQFF,TGTGCCAGCAGTGACCCTACAGGTAGCTCCTACAATGAGCAGTTCTTC
TRBJ2-6,.,TRBV27,once,CASSLSASGNVLTF,TGTGCCAGCAGTTTATCGGCCTCGGGCAACGTCCTGACTTTC
TRBJ1-5,.,TRBV11-3,.,CASSWGLGNQPQHF,TGTGCCAGCAGCTGGGGCCTTGGGAATCAGCCCCAGCATTTT
TRBJ2-7,TRBD1,TRBV29-1,once,CSVGTGNSYEQYF,TGCAGCGTTGGGACAGGAAATTCCTACGAGCAGTACTTC
TRBJ1-4,TRBD1,TRBV9,.,CASLEVRGQGLHNEKLFF,TGTGCCAGCCTCGAAGTCAGGGGACAGGGGCTACATAATGAAAAACTGTTTTTT
TRBJ2-3,TRBD2,TRBV28,.,CASSFRGQGLAGGITDTQYF,TGTGCCAGCAGTTTCCGGGGTCAGGGACTAGCGGGAGGGATCACAGATACGCAGTATTTT
TRBJ2-5,.,TRBV7-2,.,CASSPARETQYF,TGTGCCAGCAGCCCCGCCAGGGAGACCCAGTACTTC
TRBJ2-3,TRBD2,TRBV9,.,CASSPPGLAGGANTQYF,TGTGCCAGCAGCCCCCCGGGACTAGCGGGAGGTGCGAATACGCAGTATTTT
TRBJ2-1,.,TRBV29-1,once,CSVETTFHNEQFF,TGCAGCGTTGAAACTACGTTCCACAATGAGCAGTTCTTC
TRBJ2-3,TRBD2,TRBV19,.,CASSVLAGEQYF,TGTGCCAGTAGTGTACTAGCGGGAGAGCAGTATTTT